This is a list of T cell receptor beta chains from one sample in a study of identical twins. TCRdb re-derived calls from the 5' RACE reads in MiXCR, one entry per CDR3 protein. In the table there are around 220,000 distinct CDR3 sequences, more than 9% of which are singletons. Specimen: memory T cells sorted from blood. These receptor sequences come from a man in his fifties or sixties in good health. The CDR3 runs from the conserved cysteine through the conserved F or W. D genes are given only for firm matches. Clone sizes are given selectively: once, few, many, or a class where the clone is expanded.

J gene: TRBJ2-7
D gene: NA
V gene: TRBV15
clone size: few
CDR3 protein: CATSRAPVGSYEQYF
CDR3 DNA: TGTGCCACCAGCAGAGCCCCGGTGGGCTCCTACGAGCAGTACTTC

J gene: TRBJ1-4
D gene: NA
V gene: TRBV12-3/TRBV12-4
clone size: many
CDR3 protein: CASSNQAGVQVF
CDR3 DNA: TGTGCCAGCAGCAACCAAGCGGGAGTTCAGGTTTTT

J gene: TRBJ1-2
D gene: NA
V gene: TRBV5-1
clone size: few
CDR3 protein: CASSLTGPREGYYGYTF
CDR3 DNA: TGCGCCAGCAGCTTGACAGGGCCAAGGGAAGGGTATTACGGCTACACCTTC

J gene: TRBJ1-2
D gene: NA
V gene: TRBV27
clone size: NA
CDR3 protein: CASSLAGDPNYGYTF
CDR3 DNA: TGTGCCAGCAGTCTCGCAGGGGATCCTAACTATGGCTACACCTTC

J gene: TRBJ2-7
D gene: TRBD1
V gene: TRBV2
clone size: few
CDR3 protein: CASSVTGQYEQYF
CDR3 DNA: TGTGCCAGCAGTGTGACAGGGCAATACGAGCAGTACTTC

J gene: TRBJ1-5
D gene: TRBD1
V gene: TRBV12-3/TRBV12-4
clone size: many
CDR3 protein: CASSSGGQPQHF
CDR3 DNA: TGTGCCAGCAGTTCAGGGGGACAGCCCCAGCATTTT

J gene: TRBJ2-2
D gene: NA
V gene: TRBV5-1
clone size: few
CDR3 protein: CASSLAAGSPGELFF
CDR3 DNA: TGCGCCAGCAGCTTGGCGGCAGGGAGCCCCGGGGAGCTGTTTTTT

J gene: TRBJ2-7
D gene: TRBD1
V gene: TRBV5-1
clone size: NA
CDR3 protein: CASSPRDRGSYEQYF
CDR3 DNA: TGCGCCAGCAGCCCCCGGGACAGGGGCTCCTACGAGCAGTACTTC

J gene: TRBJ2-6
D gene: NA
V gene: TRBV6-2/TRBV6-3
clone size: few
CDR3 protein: CASRESEWRLGANVLTF
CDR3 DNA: TGTGCCAGCAGGGAGTCCGAGTGGCGACTTGGGGCCAACGTCCTGACTTTC

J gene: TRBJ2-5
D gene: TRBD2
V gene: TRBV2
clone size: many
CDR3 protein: CASNSGGARETQYF
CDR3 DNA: TGTGCCAGCAATAGCGGGGGGGCCCGGGAGACCCAGTACTTC

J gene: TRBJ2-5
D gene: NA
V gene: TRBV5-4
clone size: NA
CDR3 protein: CASRSGYGVYQGETQYF
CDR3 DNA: TGTGCCAGCAGATCGGGGTACGGGGTCTACCAGGGGGAGACCCAGTACTTC

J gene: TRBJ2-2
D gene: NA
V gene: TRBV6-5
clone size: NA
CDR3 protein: CASSYHDRSNTGELFF
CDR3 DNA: TGTGCCAGCAGTTATCATGACAGATCGAACACCGGGGAGCTGTTTTTT

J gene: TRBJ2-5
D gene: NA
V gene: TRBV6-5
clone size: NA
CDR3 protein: CASSYTGQETQYF
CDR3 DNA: TGTGCCAGCAGTTACACAGGCCAAGAGACCCAGTACTTC

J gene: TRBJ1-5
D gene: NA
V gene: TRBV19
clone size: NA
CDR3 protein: CASSARQTFYLQPQHF
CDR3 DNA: TGTGCCAGTAGTGCAAGACAGACCTTCTACCTTCAGCCCCAGCATTTT

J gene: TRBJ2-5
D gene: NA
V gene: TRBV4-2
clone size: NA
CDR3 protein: CASSQSGGTGAGETQYF
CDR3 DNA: TGTGCCAGCAGCCAAAGTGGAGGGACTGGGGCCGGGGAGACCCAGTACTTC

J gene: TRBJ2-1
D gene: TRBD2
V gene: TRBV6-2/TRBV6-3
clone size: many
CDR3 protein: CASRRLAGGGIDNEQFF
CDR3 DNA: TGTGCCAGCAGACGACTAGCGGGAGGCGGCATTGACAATGAGCAGTTCTTC

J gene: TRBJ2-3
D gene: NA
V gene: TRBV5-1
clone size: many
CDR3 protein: CASSLASMGPGTDTQYF
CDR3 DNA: TGCGCCAGCAGCTTGGCCTCCATGGGACCCGGCACAGATACGCAGTATTTT

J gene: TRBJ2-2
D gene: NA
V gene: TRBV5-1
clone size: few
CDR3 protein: CASSLEPPGGGRNTGELFF
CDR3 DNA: TGCGCCAGCAGCTTGGAACCACCCGGGGGCGGGAGGAACACCGGGGAGCTGTTTTTT

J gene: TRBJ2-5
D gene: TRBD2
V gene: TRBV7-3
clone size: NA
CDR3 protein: CASSSNPRGLAGGETQYF
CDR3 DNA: TGTGCCAGCAGCTCAAACCCCAGGGGACTAGCGGGGGGAGAGACCCAGTACTTC

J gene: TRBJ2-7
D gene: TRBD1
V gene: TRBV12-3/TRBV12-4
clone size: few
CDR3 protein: CASSFGGTGGTYEQYF
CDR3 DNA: TGTGCCAGCAGTTTTGGCGGGACAGGGGGGACCTACGAGCAGTACTTC

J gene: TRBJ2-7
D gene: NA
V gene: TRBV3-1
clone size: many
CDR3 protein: CASSQPGFEQYF
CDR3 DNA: TGTGCCAGCAGCCAACCGGGTTTCGAGCAGTACTTC

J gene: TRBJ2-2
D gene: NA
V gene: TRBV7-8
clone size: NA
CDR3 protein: CASSLDGVNANTGELFF
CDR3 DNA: TGTGCCAGCAGCTTGGACGGAGTGAACGCGAACACCGGGGAGCTGTTTTTT

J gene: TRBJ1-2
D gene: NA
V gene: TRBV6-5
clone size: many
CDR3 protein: CASSYSKEGAGYTF
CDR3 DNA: TGTGCCAGCAGTTACTCGAAAGAGGGTGCTGGCTACACCTTC

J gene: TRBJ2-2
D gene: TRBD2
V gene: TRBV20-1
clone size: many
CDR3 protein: CSAALAEPSGELFF
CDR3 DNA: TGCAGTGCGGCCCTAGCGGAACCTTCCGGGGAGCTGTTTTTT

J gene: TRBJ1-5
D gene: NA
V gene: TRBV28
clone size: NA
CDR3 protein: CASSLPGRQAYSNQPQHF
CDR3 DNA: TGTGCCAGCAGTTTACCAGGGCGACAGGCTTATAGCAATCAGCCCCAGCATTTT

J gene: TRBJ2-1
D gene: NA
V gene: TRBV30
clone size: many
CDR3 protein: CAWSVGRRATSYNEQFF
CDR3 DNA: TGTGCCTGGAGTGTAGGTCGGCGGGCGACCTCCTACAATGAGCAGTTCTTC

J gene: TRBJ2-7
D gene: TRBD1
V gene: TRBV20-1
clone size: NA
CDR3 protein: CSARPTDRAGEQYF
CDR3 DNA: TGCAGTGCTAGACCTACTGACAGGGCAGGCGAGCAGTACTTC

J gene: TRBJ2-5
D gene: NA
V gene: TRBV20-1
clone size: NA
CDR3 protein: CSARVQQETQYF
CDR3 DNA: TGCAGTGCTAGGGTACAGCAAGAGACCCAGTACTTC

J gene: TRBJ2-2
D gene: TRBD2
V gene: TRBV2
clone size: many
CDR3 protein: CASGGTTLTGELFF
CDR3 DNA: TGTGCCAGCGGAGGGACTACCTTAACCGGGGAGCTGTTTTTT

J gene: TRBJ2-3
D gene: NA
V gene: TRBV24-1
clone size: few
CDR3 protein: CATSPNSGTPADSTQYF
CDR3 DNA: TGTGCCACCAGCCCCAACTCCGGGACTCCAGCCGACAGTACGCAGTATTTT

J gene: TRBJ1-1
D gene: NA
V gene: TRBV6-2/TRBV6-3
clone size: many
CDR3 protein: CASSYRSASEAFF
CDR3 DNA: TGTGCCAGCAGTTATCGGTCAGCGTCTGAAGCTTTCTTT

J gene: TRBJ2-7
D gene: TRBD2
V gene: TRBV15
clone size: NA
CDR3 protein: CATSIEAGGSYEQYF
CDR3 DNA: TGTGCCACCAGCATTGAAGCGGGAGGATCCTACGAGCAGTACTTC

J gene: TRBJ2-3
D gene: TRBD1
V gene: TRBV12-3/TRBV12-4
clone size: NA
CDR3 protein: CASSSATTGRYTDTQYF
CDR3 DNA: TGTGCCAGCAGCAGCGCTACGACAGGGCGATACACAGATACGCAGTATTTT

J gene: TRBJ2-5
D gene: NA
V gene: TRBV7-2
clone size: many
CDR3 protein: CASSLTNQETQYF
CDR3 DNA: TGTGCCAGCAGCCTGACTAACCAAGAGACCCAGTACTTC

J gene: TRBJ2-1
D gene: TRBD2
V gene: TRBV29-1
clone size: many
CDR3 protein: CSGSSGTSINEQFF
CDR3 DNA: TGCAGCGGTTCTTCCGGGACTAGCATCAATGAGCAGTTCTTC

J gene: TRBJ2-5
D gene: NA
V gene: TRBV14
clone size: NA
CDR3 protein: CASSINQETQYF
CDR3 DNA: TGTGCCAGCAGCATTAACCAAGAGACCCAGTACTTC

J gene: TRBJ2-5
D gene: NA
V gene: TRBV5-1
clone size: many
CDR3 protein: CASSLRSGETQYF
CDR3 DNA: TGCGCCAGCAGCTTGAGAAGCGGAGAGACCCAGTACTTC

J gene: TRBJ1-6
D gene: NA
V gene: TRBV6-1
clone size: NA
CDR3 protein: CASSPPSGGNSPLHF
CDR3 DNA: TGTGCCAGCAGTCCCCCCTCGGGAGGGAATTCACCCCTCCACTTT

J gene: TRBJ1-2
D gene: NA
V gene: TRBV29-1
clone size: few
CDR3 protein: CSVGMGRSYGYTF
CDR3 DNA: TGCAGCGTTGGGATGGGGCGAAGCTATGGCTACACCTTC

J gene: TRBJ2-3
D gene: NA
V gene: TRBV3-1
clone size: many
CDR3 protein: CASSLSGLIHTDTQYF
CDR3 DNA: TGTGCCAGCAGTCTGAGTGGACTTATACACACAGATACGCAGTATTTT

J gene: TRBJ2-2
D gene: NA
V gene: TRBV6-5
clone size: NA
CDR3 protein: CASSYSRAGTANTGELFF
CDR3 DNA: TGTGCCAGCAGTTACTCGAGGGCGGGGACCGCGAACACCGGGGAGCTGTTTTTT

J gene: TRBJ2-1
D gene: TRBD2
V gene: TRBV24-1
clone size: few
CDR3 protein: CATSELTSGGHSEQFF
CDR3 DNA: TGTGCCACCAGTGAGCTGACTAGCGGGGGCCATAGTGAGCAGTTCTTC

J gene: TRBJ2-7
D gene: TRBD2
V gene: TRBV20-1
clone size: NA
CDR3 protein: CSAAREGEQYF
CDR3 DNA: TGCAGTGCGGCTCGGGAGGGTGAGCAGTACTTC

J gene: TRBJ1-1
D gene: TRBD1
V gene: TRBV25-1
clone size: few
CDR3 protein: CASSELGQDHEAFF
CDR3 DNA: TGTGCCAGCAGTGAACTTGGACAGGATCATGAAGCTTTCTTT

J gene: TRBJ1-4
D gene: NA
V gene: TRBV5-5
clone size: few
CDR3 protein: CASSSPDKATNEKLFF
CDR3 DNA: TGTGCCAGCAGCTCGCCGGACAAAGCAACTAATGAAAAACTGTTTTTT

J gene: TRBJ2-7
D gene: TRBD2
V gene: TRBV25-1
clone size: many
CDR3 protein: CASSVSGRSNYEQYF
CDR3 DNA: TGTGCCAGCAGTGTCAGCGGGAGGTCCAACTACGAGCAGTACTTC

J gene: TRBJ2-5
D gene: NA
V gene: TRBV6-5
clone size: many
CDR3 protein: CASSYGEGGQETQYF
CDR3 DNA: TGTGCCAGCAGTTACGGAGAGGGAGGCCAAGAGACCCAGTACTTC

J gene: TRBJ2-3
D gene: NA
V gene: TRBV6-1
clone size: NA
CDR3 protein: CASSRRDTDTQYF
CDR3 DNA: TGTGCCAGCAGTCGGAGGGACACAGATACGCAGTATTTT

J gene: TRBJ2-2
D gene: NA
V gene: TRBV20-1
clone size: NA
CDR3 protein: CSARGGSGVNTGELFF
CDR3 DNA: TGCAGTGCTAGAGGTGGTAGCGGAGTGAACACCGGGGAGCTGTTTTTT

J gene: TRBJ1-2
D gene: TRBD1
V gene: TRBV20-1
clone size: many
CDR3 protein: CSARDVQGALYGYTF
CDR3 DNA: TGCAGTGCTAGAGATGTGCAGGGGGCCCTCTATGGCTACACCTTC

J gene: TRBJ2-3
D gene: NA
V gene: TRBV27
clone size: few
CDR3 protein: CASAPLGDPSTDTQYF
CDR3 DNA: TGTGCCAGCGCCCCTTTAGGGGATCCTAGCACAGATACGCAGTATTTT

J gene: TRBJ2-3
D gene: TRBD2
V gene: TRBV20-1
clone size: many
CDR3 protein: CSATVTSGDSTDTQYF
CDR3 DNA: TGCAGTGCGACGGTAACTAGCGGAGATAGCACAGATACGCAGTATTTT

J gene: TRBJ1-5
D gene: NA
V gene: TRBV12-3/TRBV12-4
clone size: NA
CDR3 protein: CASSYRAEGQPQHF
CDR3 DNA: TGTGCCAGCAGTTATCGGGCAGAGGGTCAGCCCCAGCATTTT

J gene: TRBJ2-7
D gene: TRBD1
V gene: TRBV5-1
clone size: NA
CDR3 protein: CASKGQTGSYEQYF
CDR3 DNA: TGCGCCAGCAAGGGACAGACCGGCTCCTACGAGCAGTACTTC

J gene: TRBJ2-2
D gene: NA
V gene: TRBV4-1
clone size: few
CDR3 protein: CASSQLGRSNTGELFF
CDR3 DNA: TGCGCCAGCAGCCAACTGGGACGGTCGAACACCGGGGAGCTGTTTTTT

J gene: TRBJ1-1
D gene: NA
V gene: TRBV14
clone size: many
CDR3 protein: CASSKGPKAFF
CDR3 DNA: TGTGCCAGCAGCAAGGGACCGAAAGCTTTCTTT

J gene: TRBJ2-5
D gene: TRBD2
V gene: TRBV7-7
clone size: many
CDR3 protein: CASGELSETQYF
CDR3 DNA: TGTGCTAGCGGGGAATTATCTGAGACCCAGTACTTC

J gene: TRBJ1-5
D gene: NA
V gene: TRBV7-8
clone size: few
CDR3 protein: CASSPSAGRSNQPQHF
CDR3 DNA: TGTGCCAGCAGCCCTTCAGCAGGGCGGTCCAATCAGCCCCAGCATTTT